These T cell receptor beta chains were read from a single sample in a study of blood T cell repertoires in COVID-19. Only in-frame clones appear in the TCRdb table, and some are missing; sequencing was by immunoSEQ multiplex PCR. The sample has 100,000 to 150,000 clones; about 80% are singletons. Sequencing used peripheral blood. Receptor source: a woman between 50 and 59 years old with acute or convalescent COVID-19. Both conserved end residues are part of each CDR3. D genes are given only for firm matches. The listing skips clone size in some rows; elsewhere it reads once, few, many or a size class.

d_call j_call cdr3_length v_call clone_size cdr3_nt cdr3_aa
TRBD1 TRBJ1-1 14 TRBV19 . TGTGCCAGTAGTGAACAGGGGGCCGTCGGTGAAGCTTTCTTT CASSEQGAVGEAFF
TRBD2 TRBJ2-2 17 TRBV19 . TGTGCCAGTAATTTAGGGACTAGCGGGGTCAACACCGGGGAGCTGTTTTTT CASNLGTSGVNTGELFF
. TRBJ2-5 14 TRBV5-4 once TGTGCCAGCAGCCCGACGACAGAACAAGAGACCCAGTACTTC CASSPTTEQETQYF
. TRBJ1-5 14 TRBV15 . TGTGCCACCAGCAGAGAAAGGGAGAGACAGCCCCAGCATTTT CATSRERERQPQHF
. TRBJ1-1 14 TRBV11-2 . TGTGCCAGCAGCTTAGGACGGGGGAACACTGAAGCTTTCTTT CASSLGRGNTEAFF
. TRBJ1-1 14 TRBV5-1 . TGCGCCAGCAGCTTGGTGGCGGGGCACCCTGAAGCTTTCTTT CASSLVAGHPEAFF
TRBD1 TRBJ1-4 13 TRBV29-1 . TGCAGCGTTGTAGTACAGGGGGCCGGAAAACTGTTTTTT CSVVVQGAGKLFF
. TRBJ2-7 14 TRBV1 . TGCACCAGCAGCTACTCCGGGACTAGCAATGAGCAGTACTTC CTSSYSGTSNEQYF
. TRBJ1-1 13 TRBV12-5 . TGTGCTAGTGGTTTGCAGGGGTACACTGAAGCTTTCTTT CASGLQGYTEAFF
TRBD1 TRBJ1-2 13 TRBV6-4 . TGTGCCAGCAGTTCTGACAGGGGCTATGGCTACACCTTC CASSSDRGYGYTF
. TRBJ1-1 14 TRBV18 . TGTGCCAGCTCACCAGGACAACCGAACACTGAAGCTTTCTTT CASSPGQPNTEAFF
. TRBJ1-1 14 TRBV19 few TGTGCCAGTACCATACTAGGTTTGAACACTGAAGCTTTCTTT CASTILGLNTEAFF
TRBD2 TRBJ2-3 14 TRBV19 . TGTGCCAGTAGCTCAGCGGGGCGGAGGGATACGCAGTATTTT CASSSAGRRDTQYF
. TRBJ1-6 13 TRBV5-8 once TGTGCCAGCAGCTTGGGAAGGGGGTCACCCCTCCACTTT CASSLGRGSPLHF